Shown below are 10 T cell receptor beta chains from a single sample sequenced in a study of vaccination and CD4 T cells after COVID-19. Time point denoted: late sampling 161 to 241 days after vaccination in a few convalescent patients. A single record per CDR3 protein comes from TCRdb applying MiXCR to the PCR reads. The repertoire holds about 30,000 distinct CDR3 sequences, with about 47% as singletons. The input for sequencing was CD4+ T cells from blood, taken about 7 months after SARS-CoV-2 vaccination. The receptors derive from a human donor who had recovered from COVID-19.

The V call is TRBV29-1, the J call TRBJ2-7; 9 bases fit TRBD1. V trimming: 5 bases; J trimming: 0 bases; junction bases outside the gene matches: 5. The CDR3 extends over 14 amino acids. Germline CDR1 SQVTM, CDR2 ANQGSEA. The CDR3: CSVTGGPSSYEQYF. The CDR3, as DNA: TGCAGCGTTACAGGGGGCCCCAGCTCCTACGAGCAGTACTTC.

The rearrangement joins TRBV7-9 to TRBJ2-3, with 14 bases lining up with TRBD2. The germline V gene has CDR1 SEHNR and CDR2 FQNEAQ (reference sequence). Trimming at V came to 9 bases and at J to 6 bases, leaving 11 bases not matched to a gene. The CDR3 has 16 amino acids. CDR3 coding DNA: TGTGCCAGTAAAGATGTGGGACTAGCGGGAGTGGATACGCAGTATTTT. Translation gives CASKDVGLAGVDTQYF.

This clonotype came up a few times. The rearrangement uses TRBV20-1 and TRBJ2-3, with a tentative D call TRBD2 (6 bases). This CDR3 contains 17 residues. The germline CDR1 and CDR2 sequences are DFQATT and SNEGSKA (reference sequence). Trimming took off 5 bases at V and 0 bases at J, with 21 bases between the two ends. The CDR3 bases are TGCAGTGCTCGAACGAGCGGGCAAACGGCTAGCACAGATACGCAGTATTTT. It specifies CSARTSGQTASTDTQYF.

The V call is TRBV2, the J call TRBJ2-5, with D perhaps TRBD1 (6 bases). The germline V gene has CDR1 SNHLY and CDR2 FYNNEI. V gave up 6 bases and J gave up 3 bases, with 11 bases separating them. This CDR3 is 13 amino acids long. CDR3 loop: CASSQDSKETQYF. CDR3 nucleotide sequence: TGTGCCAGCAGCCAGGACAGCAAAGAGACCCAGTACTTC.

This clonotype has more than one count but fewer than ten. The chain recombines TRBV4-1 with TRBJ1-5; D unclear. The germline gives CDR1 MGHRA, CDR2 YSYEKL. The CDR3 is 15 residues long. Trimming took 5 bases from V and 0 from J, leaving 11 bases between them. As DNA, the CDR3 is TGCGCCAGCAGCAATTGGAAAGGTAGCAATCAGCCCCAGCATTTT. Residues: CASSNWKGSNQPQHF.

This clonotype was picked up a small number of times. The genes are TRBV5-1 and TRBJ2-7, with D perhaps matching TRBD2 (5 bases). This CDR3 region has 16 residues. The germline gives CDR1 SGHRS, CDR2 YFSETQ. Trimming stripped 0 bases from V and 2 bases from J, with 15 bases between. The CDR3 DNA follows: TGCGCCAGCAGCTTGGCGGACGGTGGGAGCCCCTACGAGCAGTACTTC. This codes for CASSLADGGSPYEQYF.

The CDR3 loop is CASSYGQPYTDTQYF. For the CDR3, the DNA is TGTGCCAGCAGTTACGGACAGCCGTACACAGATACGCAGTATTTT. The chain joins TRBV6-5 to TRBJ2-3; possible D gene TRBD1, 6 bases. Germline V gives CDR1 MNHEY, CDR2 SVGAGI. Deletions cut 2 bases from V and 2 bases from J, with 11 bases between. The CDR3 is 15 amino acids.

This sequence joins TRBV7-8 and TRBJ1-1; TRBD1 agrees at 7 bases. Trimming removed 3 bases from V and 6 bases from J; junction bases left unmatched: 7. This CDR3 contains 14 residues. CDR1 is SGHVS, CDR2 FQNEAQ, per germline. This chain's CDR3 is CASSFTTGAPEAFF. CDR3 sequence (DNA): TGTGCCAGCAGCTTCACCACAGGGGCACCTGAAGCTTTCTTT.

The gene calls are TRBV4-1 and TRBJ2-3; 12 bases fit TRBD2. The CDR3 consists of 15 residues. The germline V gene encodes CDR1 MGHRA and CDR2 YSYEKL. The V gene end was trimmed by 4 bases and the J gene end by 4 bases; junction bases not matched to a gene: 3. CDR3 sequence reads: CASSLTSGSSDTQYF. The CDR3 DNA is TGCGCCAGCAGCCTGACTAGCGGGAGCTCAGATACGCAGTATTTT.

The chain carries TRBV28 and TRBJ2-7; 9 bases fit TRBD1. The CDR3 extends over 14 amino acids. Germline CDR1 MDHEN, CDR2 SYDVKM. The ends lost 4 bases at V and 7 bases at J; junction bases unmatched: 8. The CDR3 sequence: CASSSVQGAKEQYF. As DNA, the CDR3 is TGTGCCAGCAGTTCGGTACAGGGGGCTAAAGAGCAGTACTTC.